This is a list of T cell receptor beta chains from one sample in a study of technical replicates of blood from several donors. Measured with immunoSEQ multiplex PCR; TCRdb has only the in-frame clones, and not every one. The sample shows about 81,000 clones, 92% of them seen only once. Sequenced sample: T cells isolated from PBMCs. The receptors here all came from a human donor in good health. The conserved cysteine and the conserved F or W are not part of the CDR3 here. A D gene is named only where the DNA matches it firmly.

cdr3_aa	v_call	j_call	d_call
ASRSGGAYEQY	TRBV5-5	TRBJ2-7	TRBD2
ASSPLTGRAGDEQY	TRBV11-2	TRBJ2-7	TRBD2
ASKIAGGPYEQY	TRBV19	TRBJ2-7	-
ASGLAGEADTQY	TRBV6-5	TRBJ2-3	TRBD2
ASSQRDTDLYGYT	TRBV4-1	TRBJ1-2	-
ASTDRISNTEAF	TRBV19	TRBJ1-1	-
ASSYTTSGTYNEQF	TRBV6-6	TRBJ2-1	TRBD2
ASRSDRNTEAF	TRBV5-1	TRBJ1-1	-
ASSLDLQRANTEAF	TRBV11-3	TRBJ1-1	-
ASSAGTGLEQY	TRBV27	TRBJ2-7	TRBD1
ASSLAGGDEQF	TRBV27	TRBJ2-1	-
ASSLGQALSYGYT	TRBV11-2	TRBJ1-2	-
ASSKTTTNEREQF	TRBV6-5	TRBJ2-1	-
ASSLPLEQGASYEQY	TRBV28	TRBJ2-7	TRBD1
SVSDRGHYTEQF	TRBV29-1	TRBJ2-1	TRBD1